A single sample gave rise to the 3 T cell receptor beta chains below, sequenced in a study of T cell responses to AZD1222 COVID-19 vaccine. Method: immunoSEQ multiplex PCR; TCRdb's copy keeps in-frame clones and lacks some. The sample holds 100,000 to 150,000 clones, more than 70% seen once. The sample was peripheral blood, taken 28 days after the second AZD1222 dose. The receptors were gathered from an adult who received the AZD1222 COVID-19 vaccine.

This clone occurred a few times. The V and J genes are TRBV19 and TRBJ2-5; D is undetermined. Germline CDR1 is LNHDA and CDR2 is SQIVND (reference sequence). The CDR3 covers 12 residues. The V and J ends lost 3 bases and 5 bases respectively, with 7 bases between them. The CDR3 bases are TGTGCCAGTAGTATGTCTCGGGAGACCCAGTACTTC. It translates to CASSMSRETQYF.

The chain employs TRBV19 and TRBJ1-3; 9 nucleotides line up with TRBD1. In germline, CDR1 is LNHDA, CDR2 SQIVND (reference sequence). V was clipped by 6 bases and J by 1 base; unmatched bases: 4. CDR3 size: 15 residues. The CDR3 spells CASSVGTGSGNTIYF. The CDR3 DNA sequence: TGTGCCAGTAGCGTCGGGACAGGGTCTGGAAACACCATATATTTT.

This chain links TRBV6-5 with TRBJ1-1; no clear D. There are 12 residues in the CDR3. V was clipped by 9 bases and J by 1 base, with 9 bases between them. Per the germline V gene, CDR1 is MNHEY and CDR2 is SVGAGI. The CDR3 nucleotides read TGTGCCAGTAGCGGATCGAACACTGAAGCTTTCTTT. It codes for CASSGSNTEAFF.